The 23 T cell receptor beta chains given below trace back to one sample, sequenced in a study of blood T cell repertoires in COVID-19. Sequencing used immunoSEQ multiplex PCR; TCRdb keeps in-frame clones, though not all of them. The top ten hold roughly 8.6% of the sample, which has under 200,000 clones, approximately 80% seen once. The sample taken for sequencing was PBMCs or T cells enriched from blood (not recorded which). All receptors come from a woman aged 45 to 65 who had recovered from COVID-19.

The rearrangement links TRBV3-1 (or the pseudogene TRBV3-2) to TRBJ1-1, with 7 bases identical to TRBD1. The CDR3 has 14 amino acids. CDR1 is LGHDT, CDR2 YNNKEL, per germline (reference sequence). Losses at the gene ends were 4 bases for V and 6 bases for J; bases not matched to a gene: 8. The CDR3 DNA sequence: TGTGCCAGCAGCCGCAGGGGGTCTCGGTCTGAAGCTTTCTTT. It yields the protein CASSRRGSRSEAFF.

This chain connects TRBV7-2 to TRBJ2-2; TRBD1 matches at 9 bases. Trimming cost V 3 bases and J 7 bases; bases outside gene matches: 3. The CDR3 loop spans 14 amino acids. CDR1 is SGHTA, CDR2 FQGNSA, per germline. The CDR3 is CASSFWTGVGELFF. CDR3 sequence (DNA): TGTGCCAGCAGCTTCTGGACAGGGGTCGGGGAGCTGTTTTTT.

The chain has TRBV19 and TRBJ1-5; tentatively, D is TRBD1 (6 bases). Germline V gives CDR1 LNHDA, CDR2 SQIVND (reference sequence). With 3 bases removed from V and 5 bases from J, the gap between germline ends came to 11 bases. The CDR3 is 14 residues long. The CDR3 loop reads CASSMRGGYQPQHF. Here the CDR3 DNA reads TGTGCCAGTAGTATGAGGGGGGGTTATCAGCCCCAGCATTTT.

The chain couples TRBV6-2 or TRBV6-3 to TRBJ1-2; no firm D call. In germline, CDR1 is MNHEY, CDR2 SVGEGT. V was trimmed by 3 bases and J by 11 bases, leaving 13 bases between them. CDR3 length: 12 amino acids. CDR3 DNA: TGTGCCAGCAGTTATCTGCTTTTCGGGTACACCTTC. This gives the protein CASSYLLFGYTF.

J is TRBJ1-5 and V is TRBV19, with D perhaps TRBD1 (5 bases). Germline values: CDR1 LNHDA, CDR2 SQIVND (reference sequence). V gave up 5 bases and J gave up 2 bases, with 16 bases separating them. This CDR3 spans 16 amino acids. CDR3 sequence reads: CASSGGSGSGNQPQHF. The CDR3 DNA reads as TGTGCCAGTAGTGGGGGGAGCGGGTCGGGCAATCAGCCCCAGCATTTT.

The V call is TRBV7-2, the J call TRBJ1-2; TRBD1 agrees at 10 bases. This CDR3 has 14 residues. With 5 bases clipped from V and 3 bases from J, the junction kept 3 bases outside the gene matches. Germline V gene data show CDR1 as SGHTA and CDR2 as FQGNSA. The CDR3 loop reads CASSMDRGYYGYTF. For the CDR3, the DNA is TGTGCCAGCAGCATGGACAGGGGGTACTATGGCTACACCTTC.

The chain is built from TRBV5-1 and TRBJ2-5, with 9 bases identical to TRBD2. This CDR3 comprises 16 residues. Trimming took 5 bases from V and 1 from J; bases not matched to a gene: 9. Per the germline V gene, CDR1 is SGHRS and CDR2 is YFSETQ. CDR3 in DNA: TGCGCCAGCAGTCTAACCCCTAGCGGGGTCCAAGAGACCCAGTACTTC. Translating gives CASSLTPSGVQETQYF.

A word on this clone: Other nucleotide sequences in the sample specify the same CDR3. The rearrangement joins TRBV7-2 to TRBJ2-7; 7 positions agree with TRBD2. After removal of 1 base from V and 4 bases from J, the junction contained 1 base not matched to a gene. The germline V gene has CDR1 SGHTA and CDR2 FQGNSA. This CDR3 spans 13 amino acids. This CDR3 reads CASSLVGGYEQYF. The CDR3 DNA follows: TGTGCCAGCAGCTTAGTGGGAGGGTACGAGCAGTACTTC. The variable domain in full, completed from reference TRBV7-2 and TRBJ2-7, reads GAGVSQSPSNKVTEKGKDVELRCDPISGHTALYWYRQSLGQGLEFLIYFQGNSAPDKSGLPSDRFSAERTGGSVSTLTIQRTQQEDSAVYLCASSLVGGYEQYFGPGTRLTVT.

This chain's CDR3 is CSVERETSGRADTQYF. DNA for the CDR3: TGCAGCGTTGAAAGGGAGACTAGCGGGAGAGCAGATACGCAGTATTTT. The chain combines TRBV29-1 with TRBJ2-3, with 12 bases fitting TRBD2. Germline CDR1 and CDR2: SQVTM and ANQGSEA. This CDR3 region has 16 residues. The V gene end was trimmed by 2 bases and the J gene end by 4 bases; junction bases not matched to a gene: 7.

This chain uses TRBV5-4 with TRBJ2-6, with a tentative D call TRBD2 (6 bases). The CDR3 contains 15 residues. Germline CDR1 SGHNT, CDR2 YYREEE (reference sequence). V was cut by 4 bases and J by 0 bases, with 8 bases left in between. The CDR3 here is CASSPGGSGANVLTF. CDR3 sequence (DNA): TGTGCCAGCAGCCCCGGGGGCTCTGGGGCCAACGTCCTGACTTTC.

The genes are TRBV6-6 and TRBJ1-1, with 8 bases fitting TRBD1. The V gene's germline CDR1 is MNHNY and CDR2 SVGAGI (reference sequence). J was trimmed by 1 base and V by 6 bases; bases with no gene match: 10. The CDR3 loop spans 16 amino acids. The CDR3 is CASSGSFGQGNTEAFF. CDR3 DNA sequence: TGTGCCAGCAGCGGGAGTTTCGGACAGGGGAACACTGAAGCTTTCTTT.

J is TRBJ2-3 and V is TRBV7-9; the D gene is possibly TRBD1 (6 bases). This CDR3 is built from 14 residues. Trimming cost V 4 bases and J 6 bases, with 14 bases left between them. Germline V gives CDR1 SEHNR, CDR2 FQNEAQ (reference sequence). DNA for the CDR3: TGTGCCAGCAGCTCTTTGACAGGTGACGATACGCAGTATTTT. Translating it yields CASSSLTGDDTQYF.

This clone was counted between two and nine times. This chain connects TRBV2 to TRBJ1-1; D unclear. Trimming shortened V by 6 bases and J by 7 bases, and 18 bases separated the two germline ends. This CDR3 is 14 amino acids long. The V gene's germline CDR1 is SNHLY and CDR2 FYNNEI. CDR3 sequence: CASSPHEGEFEAFF. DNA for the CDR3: TGTGCCAGCAGCCCCCACGAGGGAGAATTTGAAGCTTTCTTT.

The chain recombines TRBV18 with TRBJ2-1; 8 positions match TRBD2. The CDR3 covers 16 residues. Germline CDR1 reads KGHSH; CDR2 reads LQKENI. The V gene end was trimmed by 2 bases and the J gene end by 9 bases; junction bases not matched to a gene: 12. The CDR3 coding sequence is TGTGCCAGCTCACCAACCGGTCCCGGGGGGGCCGTTGAGCAGTTCTTC. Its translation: CASSPTGPGGAVEQFF.

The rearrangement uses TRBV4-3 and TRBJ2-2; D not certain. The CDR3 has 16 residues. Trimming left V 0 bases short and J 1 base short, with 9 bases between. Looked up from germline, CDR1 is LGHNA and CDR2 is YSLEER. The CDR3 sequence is CASSQEESWNTGELFF. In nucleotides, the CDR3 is TGCGCCAGCAGCCAAGAGGAGAGTTGGAACACCGGGGAGCTGTTTTTT.

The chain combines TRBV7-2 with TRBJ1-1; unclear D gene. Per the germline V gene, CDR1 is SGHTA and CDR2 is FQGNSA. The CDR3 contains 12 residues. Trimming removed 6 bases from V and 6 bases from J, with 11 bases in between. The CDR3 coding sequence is TGTGCCAGCAGTTCTAGGTTCGCTGAAGCTTTCTTT. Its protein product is CASSSRFAEAFF.

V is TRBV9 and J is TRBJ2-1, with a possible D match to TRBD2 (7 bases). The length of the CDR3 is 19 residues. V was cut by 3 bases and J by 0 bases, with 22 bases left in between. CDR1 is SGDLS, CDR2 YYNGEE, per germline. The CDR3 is CASSAGGGGGISSYNEQFF. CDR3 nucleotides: TGTGCCAGCAGCGCCGGTGGGGGGGGCGGGATTAGCTCCTACAATGAGCAGTTCTTC.

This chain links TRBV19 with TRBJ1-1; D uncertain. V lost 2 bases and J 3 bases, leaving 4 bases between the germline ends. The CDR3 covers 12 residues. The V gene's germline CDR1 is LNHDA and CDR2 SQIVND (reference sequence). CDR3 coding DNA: TGTGCCAGTAGTATATCCGACACTGAAGCTTTCTTT. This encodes CASSISDTEAFF.

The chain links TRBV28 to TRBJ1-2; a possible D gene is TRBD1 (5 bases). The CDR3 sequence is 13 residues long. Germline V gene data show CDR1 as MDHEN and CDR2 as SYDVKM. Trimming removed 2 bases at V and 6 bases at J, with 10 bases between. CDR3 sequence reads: CASSLGHWDGYTF. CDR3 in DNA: TGTGCCAGCAGTTTAGGACATTGGGATGGCTACACCTTC.

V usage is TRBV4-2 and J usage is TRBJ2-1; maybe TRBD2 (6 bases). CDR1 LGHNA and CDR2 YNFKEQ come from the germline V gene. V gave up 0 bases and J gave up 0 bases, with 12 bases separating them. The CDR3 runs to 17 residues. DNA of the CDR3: TGTGCCAGCAGCCAAGAATATTCCGGGAGCTCCTACAATGAGCAGTTCTTC. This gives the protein CASSQEYSGSSYNEQFF.

CDR3 nucleotide sequence: TGTGCCAGCAGCACCCCCCCGGGACACCTAAGGGATTTCCCCGGGGAGCTGTTTTTT. This codes for CASSTPPGHLRDFPGELFF. J is TRBJ2-2 and V is TRBV21-1; no DNA check was done on the table's D call, TRBD1. TRBV21-1 is flagged as a pseudogene. The CDR3 is made up of 19 amino acids.

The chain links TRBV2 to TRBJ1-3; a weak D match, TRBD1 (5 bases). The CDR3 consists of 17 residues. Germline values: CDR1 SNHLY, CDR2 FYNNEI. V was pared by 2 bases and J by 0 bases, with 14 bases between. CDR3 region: CASSESGRASSGNTIYF. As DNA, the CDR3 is TGTGCCAGCAGTGAATCCGGCAGGGCCAGCTCTGGAAACACCATATATTTT.

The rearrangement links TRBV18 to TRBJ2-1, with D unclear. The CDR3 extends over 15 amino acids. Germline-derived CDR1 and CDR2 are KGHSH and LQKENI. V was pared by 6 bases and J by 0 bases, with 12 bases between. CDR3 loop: CASSAALSSYNEQFF. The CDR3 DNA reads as TGTGCCAGCTCGGCGGCCTTGAGCTCCTACAATGAGCAGTTCTTC.